This TCR beta chain was recorded in a study of T-cell reconstitution after alpha-beta-depleted transplantation in children (dated by TCRdb to 2016 to 2017). About the full investigation: Using TCR repertoire profiling, the study followed T-cell immune reconstitution in a quantitative way in children after TCRalphabeta/CD19-depleted allogeneic hematopoietic cell transplantation.

Cut back by 1 base and 6 bases, the V and J ends lie 4 bases apart. The CDR3 covers 12 residues, taking in both the cysteine and the phenylalanine. The entry retains the CDR3 DNA only, 36 bases that are in frame from base 1. According to the germline V gene, CDR1 reads MGHRA and CDR2 reads YSYEKL. In its sample, this clonotype was seen a few times. It lacks a known antigen. It has no much larger one-base neighbor in the sample; base qualities were not kept. Library preparation was by PCR. The instrument was an Illumina HiSeq 2500. TCR library preparation used molecular barcoding, with unique molecular identifiers applied to normalize quantification of the TCRbeta repertoire. TCRdb redid the processing of the public reads, applying fastp at Q25 and MiXCR, and retained in-frame beta chains. Records with the same CDR3 protein are collapsed into one entry carrying the most frequent genes and DNA. The sample data list 450,000 to 500,000 distinct CDR3 sequences, and around 12% of these were observed just once. The ten largest clones capture 5% to 6% of the sample.

This TCR came from a human donor who donated a stem cell graft to a child with combined immunodeficiency. The sample in question was PBMCs from the stem cell graft donor, obtained from the stem cell graft. The rearrangement joined TRBV4-1 to TRBJ2-1, with no reliable assignment of the D segment. This receptor has the CDR3 CASSQVLNEQFF. The DNA reads TGCGCCAGCAGCCAAGTACTCAATGAGCAGTTCTTC.